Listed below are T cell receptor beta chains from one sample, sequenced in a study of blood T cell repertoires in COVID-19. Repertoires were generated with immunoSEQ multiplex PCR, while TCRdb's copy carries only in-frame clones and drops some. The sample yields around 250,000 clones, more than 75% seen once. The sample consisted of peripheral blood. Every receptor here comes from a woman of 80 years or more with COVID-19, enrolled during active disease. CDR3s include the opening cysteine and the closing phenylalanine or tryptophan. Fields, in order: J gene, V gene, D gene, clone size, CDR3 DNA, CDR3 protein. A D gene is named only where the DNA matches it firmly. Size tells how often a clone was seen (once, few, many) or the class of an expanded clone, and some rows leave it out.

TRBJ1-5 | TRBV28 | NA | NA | TGTGCCAGCAGTTGGGGGGTCAATCAGCCCCAGCATTTT | CASSWGVNQPQHF
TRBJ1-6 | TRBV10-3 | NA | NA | TGTGCCATCAGGGCCGACAGTTCTAATTCACCCCTCCACTTT | CAIRADSSNSPLHF
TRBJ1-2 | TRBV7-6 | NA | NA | TGTGCCAGCAGCTCAGGAGGCCGGCGATATGGCTACACCTTC | CASSSGGRRYGYTF
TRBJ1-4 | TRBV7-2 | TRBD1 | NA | TGTGCCAGCAGCCAGACAGGGGAAAAACTGTTTTTT | CASSQTGEKLFF
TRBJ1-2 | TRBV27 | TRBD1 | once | TGTGCCAGCAGCGGCCGGGGGACAGGGTCCTATGGCTACACCTTC | CASSGRGTGSYGYTF
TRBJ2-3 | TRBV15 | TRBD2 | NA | TGTGCCACCAGCAGAGATCCTAGCGGGAAATCCGATACGCAGTATTTT | CATSRDPSGKSDTQYF
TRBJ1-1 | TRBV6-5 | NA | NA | TGTGCCAGCATAATGAACACTGAAGCTTTCTTT | CASIMNTEAFF
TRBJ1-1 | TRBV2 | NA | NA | TGTGCCAGCCGAACCCGGGGGGGCCCTAGCACTGAAGCTTTCTTT | CASRTRGGPSTEAFF
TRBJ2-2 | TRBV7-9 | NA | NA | TGTGCCAGCAGCTTAGCGCAGGGGTACACCGGGGAGCTGTTTTTT | CASSLAQGYTGELFF
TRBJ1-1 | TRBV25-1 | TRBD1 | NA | TGTGCCAGCAGTGAAGGGACAGACACTGAAGCTTTCTTT | CASSEGTDTEAFF
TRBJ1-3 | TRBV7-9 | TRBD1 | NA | TGTGCCAGCAGCCAGGGGGACGGAAACACCATATATTTT | CASSQGDGNTIYF
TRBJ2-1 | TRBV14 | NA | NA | TGTGCCAGCAGCTCCTGGGGACGGGGAGGAGACAATGAGCAGTTCTTC | CASSSWGRGGDNEQFF
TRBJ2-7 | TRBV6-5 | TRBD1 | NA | TGTGCCAGCAGTTTCGGACAGGGGGGGAAGTACGAGCAGTACTTC | CASSFGQGGKYEQYF
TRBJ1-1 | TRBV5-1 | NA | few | TGCGCCAGCAGCTTAAATTCCATGAACACTGAAGCTTTCTTT | CASSLNSMNTEAFF
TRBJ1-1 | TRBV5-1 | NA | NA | TGCGCCAGCAGCGTCAAAGGACATCCAGGCACTGAAGCTTTCTTT | CASSVKGHPGTEAFF
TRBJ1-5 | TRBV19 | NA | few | TGTGCCAGTAGTATATTGGCAGGGGCAAATCAGCCCCAGCATTTT | CASSILAGANQPQHF
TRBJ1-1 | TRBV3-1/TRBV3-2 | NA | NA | TGTGCCAGCACCGAACTCCAGGGGACGTCCGAGGCTTTCTTT | CASTELQGTSEAFF
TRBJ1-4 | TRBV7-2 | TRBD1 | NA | TGTGCCAGCAGCTTAGCAAGGCAGGGGGCTCTAAATGAAAAACTGTTTTTT | CASSLARQGALNEKLFF
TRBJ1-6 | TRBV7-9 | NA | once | TGTGCCAGCAGCTTAGGTGCGAATTCACCCCTCCACTTT | CASSLGANSPLHF
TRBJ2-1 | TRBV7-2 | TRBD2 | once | TGTGCCAGCAGCTACATAGCGGGGGGGAGCAATGAGCAGTTCTTC | CASSYIAGGSNEQFF
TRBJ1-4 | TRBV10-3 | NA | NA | TGTGCCATCAGTGGGGGAAGACAGAATGAAAAACTGTTTTTT | CAISGGRQNEKLFF
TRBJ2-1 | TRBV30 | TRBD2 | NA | TGTGCCTGGAGTCAAGGACTAGCTGACGAGCAGTTCTTC | CAWSQGLADEQFF
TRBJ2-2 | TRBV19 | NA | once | TGTGCCAGTAGCGCTGACAGGACCTTAACGAACACCGGGGAGCTGTTTTTT | CASSADRTLTNTGELFF
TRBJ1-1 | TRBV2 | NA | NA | TGTGCCACCGGGACACCGAACACTGAAGCTTTCTTT | CATGTPNTEAFF
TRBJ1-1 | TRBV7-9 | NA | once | TGTGCCAGCAGCCCCCAGGATCGCAGGGGCAACACTGAAGCTTTCTTT | CASSPQDRRGNTEAFF
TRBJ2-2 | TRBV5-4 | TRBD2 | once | TGTGCCAGCAGCTTCGGGGGGTACAACACCGGGGAGCTGTTTTTT | CASSFGGYNTGELFF
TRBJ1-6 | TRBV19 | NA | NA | TGTGCCAGTAGTTTCACGTCTAGAGGGGGTTCACCCCTCCACTTT | CASSFTSRGGSPLHF
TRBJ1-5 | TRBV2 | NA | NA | TGTGCCAGCGCGTTCATGGCAGAGCGGCAGCCCCAGCATTTT | CASAFMAERQPQHF
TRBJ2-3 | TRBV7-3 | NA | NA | TGTGCCAGCAGGTCGGGGGGCGGCGGCACAGATACGCAGTATTTT | CASRSGGGGTDTQYF
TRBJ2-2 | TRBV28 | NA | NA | TGTGCCAGCACCATGAAACGCGTGGCCGGGGAGCTGTTTTTT | CASTMKRVAGELFF
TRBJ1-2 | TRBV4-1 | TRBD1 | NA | TGCGCCAGCAGCCAAGAGACAGGGCCCTATGGCTACACCTTC | CASSQETGPYGYTF
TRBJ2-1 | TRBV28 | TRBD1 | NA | TGTGCCAGCAGTTTTGCGGGACAGGGGGCGCGAGAGCAGTTCTTC | CASSFAGQGAREQFF
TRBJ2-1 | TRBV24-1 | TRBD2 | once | TGTGCCACCAGTGATTCTCGGACTAGCGGGGGGACGAGGAATGAGCAGTTCTTC | CATSDSRTSGGTRNEQFF
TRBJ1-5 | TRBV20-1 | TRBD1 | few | TGCAGTGCTAGTTGGGGGACAGGTGGGTCCTATCAGCCCCAGCATTTT | CSASWGTGGSYQPQHF
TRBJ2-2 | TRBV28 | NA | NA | TGTGCCAACTCTAGACAGGACACCGGGGAGCTGTTTTTT | CANSRQDTGELFF
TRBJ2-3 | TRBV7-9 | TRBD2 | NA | TGTGCCAGCACCGCGGGACTAGCGGGGGCCGGAGATACGCAGTATTTT | CASTAGLAGAGDTQYF
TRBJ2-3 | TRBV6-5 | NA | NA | TGTGCCAGCAGTTCCTATGGGGAGACGCAGTATTTT | CASSSYGETQYF
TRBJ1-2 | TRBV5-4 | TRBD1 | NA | TGTGCCAGCAGACAATCGACAGGGGGCAGAGACTATGGCTACACCTTC | CASRQSTGGRDYGYTF
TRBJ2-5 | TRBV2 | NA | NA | TGTGCCAGCACCCAAGGACTCGGCCAAGAGACCCAGTACTTC | CASTQGLGQETQYF
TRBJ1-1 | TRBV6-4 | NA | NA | TGTGCCAGCAGTTTATTTATAGACACTGAAGCTTTCTTT | CASSLFIDTEAFF
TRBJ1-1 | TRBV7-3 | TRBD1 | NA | TGTGCCAGCAGCTACAGGGGCGGTAACACTGAAGCTTTCTTT | CASSYRGGNTEAFF
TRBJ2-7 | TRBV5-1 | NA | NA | TGCGCCAGCAGCCCCGCGGGTCCCTACGAGCAGTACTTC | CASSPAGPYEQYF
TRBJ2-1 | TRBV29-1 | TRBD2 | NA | TGCAGCTCCCTCGGGGGGACTAGCGGGTCGAGCTCCTACAATGAGCAGTTCTTC | CSSLGGTSGSSSYNEQFF
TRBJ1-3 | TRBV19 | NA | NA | TGTGCCAGTAGTCGGGAGAATTCGGTCGGAAACACCATATATTTT | CASSRENSVGNTIYF
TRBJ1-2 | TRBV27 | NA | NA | TGTGCCAGCCTACGCCCTCAGGGTTCAGGGGGCTACACCTTC | CASLRPQGSGGYTF
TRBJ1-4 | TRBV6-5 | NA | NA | TGTGCCAGCAGCCAAAACGCAGGAGGTAATGAAAAACTGTTTTTT | CASSQNAGGNEKLFF
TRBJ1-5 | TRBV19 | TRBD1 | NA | TGTGCCAGTAGCGACAGGGGAGGTCAGCCCCAGCATTTT | CASSDRGGQPQHF
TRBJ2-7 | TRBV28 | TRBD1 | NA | TGTGCCAGCAGTCCCTACAGACAGGGAAAGGGCGAGCAGTACTTC | CASSPYRQGKGEQYF
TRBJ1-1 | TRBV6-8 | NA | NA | TGTGCCAGAGCCGTGGGGGGGCATGAGACTGAAGCTTTCTTT | CARAVGGHETEAFF
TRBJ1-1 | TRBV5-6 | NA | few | TGTGCCAGCACTCTCGGGGGGCGAGGCACTGAAGCTTTCTTT | CASTLGGRGTEAFF
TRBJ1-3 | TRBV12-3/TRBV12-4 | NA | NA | TGTGCCAGCAATTCCTACGGGGGAAACACCATATATTTT | CASNSYGGNTIYF
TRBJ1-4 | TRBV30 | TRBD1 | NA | TGTGCCTGGACCTCACCTATCGACAGGGAGAAGGGTAATGAAAAACTGTTTTTT | CAWTSPIDREKGNEKLFF
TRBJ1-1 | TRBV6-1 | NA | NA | TGTGCCAGCAGTTTCGGTCTGAACACTGAAGCTTTCTTT | CASSFGLNTEAFF
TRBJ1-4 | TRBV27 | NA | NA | TGTGCCAGCAGTTTAAGCAGACAGCCAACTAATGAAAAACTGTTTTTT | CASSLSRQPTNEKLFF